This T cell receptor beta chain was captured in a study of T cell responses to AZD1222 COVID-19 vaccine. Whole-study findings and limits: Per reports, nearly half of all spike-specific TCRs target regions that are unmutated in variants.

In regard to this clone: As yet, its antigen is unknown.

Sequenced by immunoSEQ multiplex PCR; TCRdb stores in-frame clones only, minus some. Among 150,000 to 200,000 clones listed, around 92% were seen once. The sequence was obtained from an adult in good health. The sample was peripheral blood, taken on day 0 of AZD1222 vaccination.

The CDR3 here is CASSQGLSPLHF. The CDR3 nucleotides read TGTGCCAGCAGCCAAGGTCTTTCACCCCTCCACTTT. V usage is TRBV3-1 (or the pseudogene TRBV3-2) and J usage is TRBJ1-6; D call uncertain. Looked up from germline, CDR1 is LGHDT and CDR2 is YNNKEL (reference sequence). The germline V and J ends were trimmed by 1 base and 9 bases, with 4 bases remaining between them. The CDR3 length is 12 residues.